Here is one TCR beta chain with its context. Its antigen is not known. The sample is drawn from a study of vaccination effects on CD4 cells after COVID-19. After expansion with viral peptide pools in the ViraFEST assay, antigen-specific CD4+ T cells were sequenced. Isolation of CD4+ T cells took place after around 10 days of culture. People in the vaccine group had not been infected with SARS-CoV-2 before, and their nucleocapsid antibodies were negative. Method: immunoSEQ multiplex PCR; TCRdb's copy keeps in-frame clones and lacks some. This table has 65,000 or so clones, more than 70% appearing once. The clonotype was recovered from a human donor who received a COVID-19 vaccine. The sequences come from CD4+ T cells from PBMCs cultured with HCoV-NL63 spike peptides, collected before COVID-19 vaccination.

The CDR3: CASNFRVRYGYTF. CDR3 coding DNA: TGTGCCAGCAATTTCAGGGTTCGGTATGGCTACACCTTC. V usage is TRBV28 and J usage is TRBJ1-2; D is perhaps TRBD1 (5 bases). The V end was cut by 7 bases, the J end by 5 bases, with 14 bases between. Germline loops: CDR1 MDHEN, CDR2 SYDVKM. The CDR3 runs to 13 residues.